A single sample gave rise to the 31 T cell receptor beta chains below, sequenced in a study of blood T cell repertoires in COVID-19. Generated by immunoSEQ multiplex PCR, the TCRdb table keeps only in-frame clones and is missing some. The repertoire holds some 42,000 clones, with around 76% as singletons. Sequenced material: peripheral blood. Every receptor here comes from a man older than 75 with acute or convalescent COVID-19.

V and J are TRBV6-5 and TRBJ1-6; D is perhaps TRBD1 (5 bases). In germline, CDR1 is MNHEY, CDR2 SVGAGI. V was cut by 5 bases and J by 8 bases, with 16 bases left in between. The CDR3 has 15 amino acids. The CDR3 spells CASSPRVNSDSPLHF. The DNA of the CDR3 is TGTGCCAGCAGTCCCAGGGTAAACTCCGATTCACCCCTCCACTTT.

The CDR3 protein is CASSPGQGPYGYTF. The CDR3 DNA reads as TGTGCCAGCAGCCCCGGACAGGGTCCCTATGGCTACACCTTC. The V gene is TRBV7-2, the J gene TRBJ1-2; TRBD1 matches 8 bases. The V gene end was trimmed by 5 bases and the J gene end by 4 bases; junction bases not matched to a gene: 6. CDR1 and CDR2 (germline): SGHTA, FQGNSA. The length of the CDR3 is 14 residues. The full variable domain, rest sourced from reference TRBV7-2 and TRBJ1-2, is GAGVSQSPSNKVTEKGKDVELRCDPISGHTALYWYRQSLGQGLEFLIYFQGNSAPDKSGLPSDRFSAERTGGSVSTLTIQRTQQEDSAVYLCASSPGQGPYGYTFGSGTRLTVV.

CDR3 nucleotide sequence: TGTGCCAGTAGTATAACAGGGACAGGGGTCGGGGAGCTGTTTTTT. This translates into CASSITGTGVGELFF. V and J are TRBV19 and TRBJ2-2; TRBD1 matches at 10 bases. The CDR3 extends over 15 amino acids. Germline-derived CDR1 and CDR2 are LNHDA and SQIVND (reference sequence). V shed 2 bases and J 7 bases; nucleotides not matched to a gene: 4.

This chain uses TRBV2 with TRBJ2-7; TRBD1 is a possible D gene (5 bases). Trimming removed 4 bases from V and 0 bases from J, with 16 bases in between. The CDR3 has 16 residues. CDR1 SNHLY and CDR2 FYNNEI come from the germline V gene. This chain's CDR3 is CASSVQQVASSYEQYF. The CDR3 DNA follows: TGTGCCAGCAGTGTCCAACAGGTTGCAAGCTCCTACGAGCAGTACTTC.

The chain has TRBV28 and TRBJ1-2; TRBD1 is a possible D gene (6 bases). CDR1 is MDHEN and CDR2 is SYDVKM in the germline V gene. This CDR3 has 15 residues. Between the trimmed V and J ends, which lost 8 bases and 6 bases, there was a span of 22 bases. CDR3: CASGLGSGGADGYTF. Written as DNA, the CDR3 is TGTGCCAGCGGCCTAGGGTCGGGGGGGGCGGATGGCTACACCTTC.

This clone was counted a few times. The CDR3 bases are TGTGCCAGCAGTTTTACAGGGGGCACTGAAGCTTTCTTT. Encoded protein: CASSFTGGTEAFF. The chain has TRBV6-5 and TRBJ1-1, with TRBD1 matching over 8 bases. CDR1 and CDR2 from the germline V gene are MNHEY and SVGAGI. Unmatched junction bases numbered 2, after V lost 4 bases and J lost 4 bases. CDR3 length equals 13 residues.

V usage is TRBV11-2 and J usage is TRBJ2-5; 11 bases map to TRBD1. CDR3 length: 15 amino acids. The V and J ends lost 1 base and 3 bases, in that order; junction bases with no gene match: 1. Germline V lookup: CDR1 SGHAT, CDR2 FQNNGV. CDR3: CASSLGTGGEETQYF. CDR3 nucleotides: TGTGCCAGCAGCTTAGGGACAGGGGGCGAAGAGACCCAGTACTTC. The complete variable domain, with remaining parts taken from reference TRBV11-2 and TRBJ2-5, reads EAGVAQSPRYKIIEKRQSVAFWCNPISGHATLYWYQQILGQGPKLLIQFQNNGVVDDSQLPKDRFSAERLKGVDSTLKIQPAKLEDSAVYLCASSLGTGGEETQYFGPGTRLLVL.

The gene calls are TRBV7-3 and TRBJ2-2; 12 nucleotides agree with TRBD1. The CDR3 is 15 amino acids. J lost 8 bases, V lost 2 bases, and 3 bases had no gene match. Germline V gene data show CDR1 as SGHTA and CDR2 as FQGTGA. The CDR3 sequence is CASSLGTGGAGELFF. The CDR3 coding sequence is TGTGCCAGCAGCTTAGGGACAGGGGGCGCGGGGGAGCTGTTTTTT.

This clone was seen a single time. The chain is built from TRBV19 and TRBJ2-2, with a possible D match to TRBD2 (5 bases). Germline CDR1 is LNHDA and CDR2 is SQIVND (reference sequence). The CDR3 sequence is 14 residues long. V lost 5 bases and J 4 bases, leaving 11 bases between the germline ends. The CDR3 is CASSRLALTGELFF. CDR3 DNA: TGTGCCAGTAGTCGGCTAGCTCTCACCGGGGAGCTGTTTTTT.

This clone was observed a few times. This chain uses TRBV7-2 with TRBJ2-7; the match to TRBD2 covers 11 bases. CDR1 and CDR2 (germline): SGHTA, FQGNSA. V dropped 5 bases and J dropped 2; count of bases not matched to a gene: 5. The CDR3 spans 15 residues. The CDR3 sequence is CASSQIAGGTYEQYF. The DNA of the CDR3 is TGTGCCAGCAGCCAGATAGCGGGAGGGACCTACGAGCAGTACTTC.

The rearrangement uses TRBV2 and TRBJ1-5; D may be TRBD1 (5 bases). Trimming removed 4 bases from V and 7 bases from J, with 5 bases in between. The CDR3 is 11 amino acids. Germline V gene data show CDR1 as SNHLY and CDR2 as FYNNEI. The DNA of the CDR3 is TGTGCCAGCAGTGCAGGGCAGCCCCAGCATTTT. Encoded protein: CASSAGQPQHF.

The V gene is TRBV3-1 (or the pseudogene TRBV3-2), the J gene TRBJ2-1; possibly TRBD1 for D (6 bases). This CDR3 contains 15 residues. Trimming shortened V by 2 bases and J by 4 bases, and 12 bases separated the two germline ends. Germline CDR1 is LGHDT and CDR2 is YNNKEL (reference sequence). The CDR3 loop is CASSQRTVDYNEQFF. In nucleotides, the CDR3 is TGTGCCAGCAGCCAACGGACAGTCGATTACAATGAGCAGTTCTTC.

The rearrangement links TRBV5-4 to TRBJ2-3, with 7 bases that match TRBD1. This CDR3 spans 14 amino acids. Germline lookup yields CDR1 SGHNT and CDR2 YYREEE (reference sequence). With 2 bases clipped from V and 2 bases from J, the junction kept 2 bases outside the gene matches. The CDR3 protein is CASSFKGATDTQYF. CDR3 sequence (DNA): TGTGCCAGCAGCTTTAAGGGGGCCACAGATACGCAGTATTTT.

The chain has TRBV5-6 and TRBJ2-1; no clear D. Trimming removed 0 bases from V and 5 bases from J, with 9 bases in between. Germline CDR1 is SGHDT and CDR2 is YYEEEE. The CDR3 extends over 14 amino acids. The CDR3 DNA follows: TGTGCCAGCAGCTTGGTGGGCAACGACAATGAGCAGTTCTTC. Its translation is CASSLVGNDNEQFF.

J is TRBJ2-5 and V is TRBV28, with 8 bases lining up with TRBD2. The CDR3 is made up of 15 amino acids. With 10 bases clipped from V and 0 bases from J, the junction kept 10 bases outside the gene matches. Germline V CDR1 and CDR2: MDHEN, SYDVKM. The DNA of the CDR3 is TGTGCCACGGGGATTGAGCGGGGGTACCAAGAGACCCAGTACTTC. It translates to CATGIERGYQETQYF.

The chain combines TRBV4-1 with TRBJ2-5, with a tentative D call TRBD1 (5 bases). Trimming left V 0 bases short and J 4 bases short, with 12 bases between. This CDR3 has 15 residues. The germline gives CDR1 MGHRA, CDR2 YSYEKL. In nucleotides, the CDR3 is TGCGCCAGCAGCCAAGATTATGGGGCGCGAGAGACCCAGTACTTC. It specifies CASSQDYGARETQYF.

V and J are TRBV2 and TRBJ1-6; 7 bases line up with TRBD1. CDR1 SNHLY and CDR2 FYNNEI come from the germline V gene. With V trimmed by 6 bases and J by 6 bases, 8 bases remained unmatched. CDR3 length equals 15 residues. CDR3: CASRALGQSNSPLHF. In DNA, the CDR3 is TGTGCCAGCAGGGCTTTGGGACAGTCTAATTCACCCCTCCACTTT. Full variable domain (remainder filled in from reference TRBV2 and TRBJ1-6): EPEVTQTPSHQVTQMGQEVILRCVPISNHLYFYWYRQILGQKVEFLVSFYNNEISEKSEIFDDQFSVERPDGSNFTLKIRSTKLEDSAMYFCASRALGQSNSPLHFGNGTRLTVT.

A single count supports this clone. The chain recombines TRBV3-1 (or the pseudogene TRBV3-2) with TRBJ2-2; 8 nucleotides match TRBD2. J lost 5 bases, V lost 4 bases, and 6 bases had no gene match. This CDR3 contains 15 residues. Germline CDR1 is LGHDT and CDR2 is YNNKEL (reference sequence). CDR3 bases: TGTGCCAGCAGCCGGCGGGGGGCAGGGACCGGGGAGCTGTTTTTT. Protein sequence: CASSRRGAGTGELFF.

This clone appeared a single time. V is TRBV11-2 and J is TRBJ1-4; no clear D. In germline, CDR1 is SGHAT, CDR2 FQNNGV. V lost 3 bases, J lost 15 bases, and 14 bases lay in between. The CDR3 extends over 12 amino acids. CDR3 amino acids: CASSFEARSVFF. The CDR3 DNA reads TGTGCCAGCAGCTTTGAGGCTAGGAGTGTGTTTTTT. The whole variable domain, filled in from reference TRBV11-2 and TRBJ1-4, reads EAGVAQSPRYKIIEKRQSVAFWCNPISGHATLYWYQQILGQGPKLLIQFQNNGVVDDSQLPKDRFSAERLKGVDSTLKIQPAKLEDSAVYLCASSFEARSVFFGSGTQLSVL.

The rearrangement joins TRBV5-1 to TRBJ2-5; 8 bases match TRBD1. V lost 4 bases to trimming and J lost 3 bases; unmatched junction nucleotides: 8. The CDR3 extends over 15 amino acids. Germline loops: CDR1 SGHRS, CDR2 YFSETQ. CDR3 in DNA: TGCGCCAGCAGCCGCGACAGGGGAGGTGAAGAGACCCAGTACTTC. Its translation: CASSRDRGGEETQYF.

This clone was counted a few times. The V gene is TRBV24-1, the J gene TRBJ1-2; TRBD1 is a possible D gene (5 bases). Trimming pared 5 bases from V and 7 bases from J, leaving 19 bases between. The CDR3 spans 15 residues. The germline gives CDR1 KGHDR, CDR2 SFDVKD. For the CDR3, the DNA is TGTGCCACCAGTGCCCCGGACACTTCGGTGGGTGGCTACACCTTC. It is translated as CATSAPDTSVGGYTF.

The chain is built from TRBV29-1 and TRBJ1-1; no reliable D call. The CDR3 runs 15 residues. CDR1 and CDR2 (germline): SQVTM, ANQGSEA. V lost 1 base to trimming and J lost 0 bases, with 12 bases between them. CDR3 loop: CSVEVSHRVNTEAFF. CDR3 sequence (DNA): TGCAGCGTTGAAGTATCCCACAGAGTGAACACTGAAGCTTTCTTT.

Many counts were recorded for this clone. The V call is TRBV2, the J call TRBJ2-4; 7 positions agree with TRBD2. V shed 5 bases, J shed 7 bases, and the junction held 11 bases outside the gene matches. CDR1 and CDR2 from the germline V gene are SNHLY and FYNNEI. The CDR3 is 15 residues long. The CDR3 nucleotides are TGTGCCAGCAGTAAATCGAGCGGGATCGGGAACATTCAGTACTTC. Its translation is CASSKSSGIGNIQYF.

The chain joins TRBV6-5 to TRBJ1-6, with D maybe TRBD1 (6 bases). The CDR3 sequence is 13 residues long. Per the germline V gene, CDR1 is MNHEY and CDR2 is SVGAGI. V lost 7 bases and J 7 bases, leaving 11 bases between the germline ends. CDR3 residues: CASTEGGNSPLHF. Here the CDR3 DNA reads TGTGCCAGCACCGAGGGGGGGAATTCACCCCTCCACTTT.

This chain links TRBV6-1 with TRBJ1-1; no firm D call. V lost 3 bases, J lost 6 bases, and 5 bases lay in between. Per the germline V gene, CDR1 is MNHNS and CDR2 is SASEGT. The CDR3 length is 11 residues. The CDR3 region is CASSEVAEAFF. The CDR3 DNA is TGTGCCAGCAGTGAGGTAGCTGAAGCTTTCTTT.

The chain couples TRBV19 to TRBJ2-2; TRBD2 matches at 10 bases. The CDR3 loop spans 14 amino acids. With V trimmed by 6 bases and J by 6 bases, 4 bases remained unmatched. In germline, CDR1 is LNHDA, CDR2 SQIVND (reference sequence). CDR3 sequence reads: CASRVSGRAGELFF. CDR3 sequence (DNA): TGTGCCAGTAGGGTGAGCGGGAGGGCCGGGGAGCTGTTTTTT.

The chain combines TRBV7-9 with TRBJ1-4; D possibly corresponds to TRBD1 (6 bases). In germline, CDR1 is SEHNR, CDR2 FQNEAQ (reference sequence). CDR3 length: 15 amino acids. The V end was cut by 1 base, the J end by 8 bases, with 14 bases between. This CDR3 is CASSLVTGLEEKLFF. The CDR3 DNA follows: TGTGCCAGCAGCTTAGTGACAGGCCTTGAGGAAAAACTGTTTTTT.

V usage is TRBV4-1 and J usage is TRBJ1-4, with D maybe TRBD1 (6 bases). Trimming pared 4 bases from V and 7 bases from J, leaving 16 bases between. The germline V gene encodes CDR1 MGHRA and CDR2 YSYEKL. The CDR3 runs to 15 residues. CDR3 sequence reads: CASSRYQGRGEKLFF. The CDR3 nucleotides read TGCGCCAGCAGCCGCTATCAGGGGCGAGGTGAAAAACTGTTTTTT.

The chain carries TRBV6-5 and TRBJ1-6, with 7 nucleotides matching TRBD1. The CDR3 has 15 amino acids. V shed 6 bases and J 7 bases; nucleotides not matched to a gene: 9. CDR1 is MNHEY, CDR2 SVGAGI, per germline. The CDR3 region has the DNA TGTGCCAGCAGACCCCCGACAGGGAGGAATTCACCCCTCCACTTT. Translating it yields CASRPPTGRNSPLHF.

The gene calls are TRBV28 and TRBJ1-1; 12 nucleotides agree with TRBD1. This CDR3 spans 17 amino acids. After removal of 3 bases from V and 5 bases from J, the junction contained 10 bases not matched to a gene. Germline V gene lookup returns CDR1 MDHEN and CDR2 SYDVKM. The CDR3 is CASSLGDRGRGITEAFF. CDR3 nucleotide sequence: TGTGCCAGCAGTTTGGGGGACAGGGGGCGCGGGATTACTGAAGCTTTCTTT.

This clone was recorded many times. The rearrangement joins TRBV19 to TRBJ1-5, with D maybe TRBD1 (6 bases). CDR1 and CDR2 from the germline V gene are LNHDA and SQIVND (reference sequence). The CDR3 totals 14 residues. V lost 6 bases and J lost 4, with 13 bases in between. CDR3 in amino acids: CASSSPRGNQPQHF. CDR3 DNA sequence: TGTGCCAGTAGCTCCCCGAGGGGGAATCAGCCCCAGCATTTT.